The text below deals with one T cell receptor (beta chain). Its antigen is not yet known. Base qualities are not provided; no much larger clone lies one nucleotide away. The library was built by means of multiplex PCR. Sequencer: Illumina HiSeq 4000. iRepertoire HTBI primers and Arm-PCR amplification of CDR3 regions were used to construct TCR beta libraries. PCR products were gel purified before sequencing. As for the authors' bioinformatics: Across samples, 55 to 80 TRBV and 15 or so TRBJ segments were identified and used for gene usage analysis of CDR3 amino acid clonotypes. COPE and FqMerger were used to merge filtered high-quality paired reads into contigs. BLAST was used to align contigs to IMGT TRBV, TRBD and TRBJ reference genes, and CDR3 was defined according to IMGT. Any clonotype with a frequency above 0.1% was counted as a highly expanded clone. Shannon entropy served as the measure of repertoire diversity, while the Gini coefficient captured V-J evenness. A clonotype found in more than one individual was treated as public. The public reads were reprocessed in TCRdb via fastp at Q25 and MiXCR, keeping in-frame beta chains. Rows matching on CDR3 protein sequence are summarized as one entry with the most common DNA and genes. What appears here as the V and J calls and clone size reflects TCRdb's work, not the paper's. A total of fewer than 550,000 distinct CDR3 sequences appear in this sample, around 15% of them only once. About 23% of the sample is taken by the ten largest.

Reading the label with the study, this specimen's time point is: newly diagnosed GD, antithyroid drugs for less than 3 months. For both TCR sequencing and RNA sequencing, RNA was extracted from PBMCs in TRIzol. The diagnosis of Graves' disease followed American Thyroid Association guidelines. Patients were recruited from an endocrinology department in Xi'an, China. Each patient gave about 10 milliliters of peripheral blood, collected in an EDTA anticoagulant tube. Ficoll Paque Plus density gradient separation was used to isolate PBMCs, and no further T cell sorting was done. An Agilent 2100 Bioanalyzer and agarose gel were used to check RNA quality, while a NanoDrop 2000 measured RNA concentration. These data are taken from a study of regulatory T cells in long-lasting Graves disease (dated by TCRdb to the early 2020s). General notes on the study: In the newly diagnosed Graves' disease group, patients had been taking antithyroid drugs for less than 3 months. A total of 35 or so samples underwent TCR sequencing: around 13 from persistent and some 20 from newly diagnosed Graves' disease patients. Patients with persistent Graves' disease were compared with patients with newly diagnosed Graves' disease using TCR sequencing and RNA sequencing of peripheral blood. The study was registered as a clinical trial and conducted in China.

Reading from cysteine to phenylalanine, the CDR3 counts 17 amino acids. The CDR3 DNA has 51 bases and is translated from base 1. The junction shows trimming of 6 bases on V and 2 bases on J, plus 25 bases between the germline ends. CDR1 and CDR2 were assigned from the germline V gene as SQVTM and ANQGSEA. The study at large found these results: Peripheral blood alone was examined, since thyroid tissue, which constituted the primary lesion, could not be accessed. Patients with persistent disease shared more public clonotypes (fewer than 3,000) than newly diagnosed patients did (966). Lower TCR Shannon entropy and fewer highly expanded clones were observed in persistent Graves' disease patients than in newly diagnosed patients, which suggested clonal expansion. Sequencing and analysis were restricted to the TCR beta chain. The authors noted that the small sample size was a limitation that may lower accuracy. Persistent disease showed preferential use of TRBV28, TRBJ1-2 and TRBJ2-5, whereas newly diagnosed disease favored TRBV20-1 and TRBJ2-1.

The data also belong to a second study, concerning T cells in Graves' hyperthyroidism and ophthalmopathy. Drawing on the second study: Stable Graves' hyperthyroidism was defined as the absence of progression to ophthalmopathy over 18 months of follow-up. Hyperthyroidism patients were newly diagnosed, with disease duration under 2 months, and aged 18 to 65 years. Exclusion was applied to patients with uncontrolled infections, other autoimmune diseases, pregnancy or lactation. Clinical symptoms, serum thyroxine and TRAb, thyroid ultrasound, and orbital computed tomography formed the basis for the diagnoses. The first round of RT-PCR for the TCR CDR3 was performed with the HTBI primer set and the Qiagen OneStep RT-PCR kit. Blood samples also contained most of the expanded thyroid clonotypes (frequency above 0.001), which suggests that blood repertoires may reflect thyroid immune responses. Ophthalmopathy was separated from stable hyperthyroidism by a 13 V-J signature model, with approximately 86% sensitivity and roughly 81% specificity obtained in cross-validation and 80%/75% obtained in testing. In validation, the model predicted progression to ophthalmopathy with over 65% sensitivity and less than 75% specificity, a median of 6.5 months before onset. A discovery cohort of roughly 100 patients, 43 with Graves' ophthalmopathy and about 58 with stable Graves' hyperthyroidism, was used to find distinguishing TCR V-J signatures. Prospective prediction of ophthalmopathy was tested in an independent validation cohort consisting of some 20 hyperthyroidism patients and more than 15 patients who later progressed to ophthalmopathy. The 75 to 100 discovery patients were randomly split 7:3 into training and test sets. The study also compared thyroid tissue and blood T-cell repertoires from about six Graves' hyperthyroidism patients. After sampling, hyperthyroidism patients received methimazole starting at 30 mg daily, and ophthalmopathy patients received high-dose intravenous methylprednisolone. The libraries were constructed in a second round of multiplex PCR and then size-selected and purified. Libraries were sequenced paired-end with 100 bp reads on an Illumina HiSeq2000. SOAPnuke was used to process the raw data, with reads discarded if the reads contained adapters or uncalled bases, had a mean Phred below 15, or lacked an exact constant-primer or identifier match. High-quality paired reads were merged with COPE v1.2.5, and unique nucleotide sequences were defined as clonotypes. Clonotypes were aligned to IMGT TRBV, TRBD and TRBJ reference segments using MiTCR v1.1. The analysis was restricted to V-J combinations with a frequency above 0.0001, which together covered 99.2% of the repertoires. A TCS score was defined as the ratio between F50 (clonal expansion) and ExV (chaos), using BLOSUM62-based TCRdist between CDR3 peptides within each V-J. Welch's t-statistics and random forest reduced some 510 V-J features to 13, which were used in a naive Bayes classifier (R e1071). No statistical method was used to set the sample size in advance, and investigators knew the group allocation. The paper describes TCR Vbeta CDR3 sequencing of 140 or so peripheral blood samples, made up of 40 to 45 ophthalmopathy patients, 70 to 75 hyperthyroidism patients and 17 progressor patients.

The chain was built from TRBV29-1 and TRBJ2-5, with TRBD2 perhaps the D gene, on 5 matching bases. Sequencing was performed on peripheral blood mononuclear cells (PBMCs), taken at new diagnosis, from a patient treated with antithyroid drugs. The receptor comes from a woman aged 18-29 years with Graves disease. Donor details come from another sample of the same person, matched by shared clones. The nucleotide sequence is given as TGCAGCGTCCTCCCCTCGGGGTTAGGAATGTGGCAAGAGACCCAGTACTTC. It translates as CSVLPSGLGMWQETQYF.